This T cell receptor (beta chain) was sequenced for a study of T cell repertoires in cytomegalovirus infection. Study context: Both a matching HLA type and CMV infection were indicated by public TCR beta signatures. Study-wide results and caveats: HLA-C-restricted, CMV-specific TCR beta clonotypes were dominant ex vivo. People with CMV and the relevant HLA were identified by cumulative public TCR beta family frequency.

This clonotype was seen just once. What it binds is not known. TCRdb re-called the reads with MiXCR, one entry per CDR3 protein. Of 630,000 or so distinct CDR3 sequences detected, roughly a quarter appear once; the ten largest clones hold around 8%. The CDR3 is 16 residues long. The V end was cut by 3 bases, the J end by 1 base, with 15 bases between. Germline-derived CDR1 and CDR2 are LNHDA and SQIVND (reference sequence). The sequenced sample was CD8+ T cells from PBMCs. The V and J genes are TRBV19 and TRBJ1-1; D might be TRBD1 (5 bases). The receptor was isolated from a human donor in good health (CMV status not recorded). Some clones in this sample may be carry-over from other donors' samples. The CDR3 reads CASSIGRGGRNTEAFF. In nucleotides, the CDR3 is TGTGCCAGTAGTATCGGCCGGGGGGGAAGGAACACTGAAGCTTTCTTT.